These 9 T cell receptor beta chains share one sample of origin, sequenced in a study of T-cell reconstitution after alpha-beta-depleted transplantation in children. This sample's TCRbeta library carried unique molecular identifier barcodes. TCRdb used MiXCR to reprocess the PCR reads, holding one entry per CDR3 protein. The table records 380,000 or so distinct CDR3 sequences, more than 10% of them present only once. The sample here was PBMCs, taken from the stem cell graft. These receptors were obtained from a human donor who donated a stem cell graft to a child with Fanconi anemia.

This clonotype came up a few times. The chain has TRBV5-1 and TRBJ1-5; D remains unclear. In germline, CDR1 is SGHRS, CDR2 YFSETQ. The CDR3 sequence is 15 residues long. The V and J ends lost 4 bases and 3 bases respectively, with 14 bases between them. The CDR3, as DNA: TGCGCCAGCAGCCCGGACGGACGGACCAATCAGCCCCAGCATTTT. It codes for CASSPDGRTNQPQHF.

The J gene is TRBJ2-1, the V gene TRBV27; 7 nucleotides match TRBD1. The germline CDR1 and CDR2 sequences are MNHEY and SMNVEV (reference sequence). The CDR3 covers 13 residues. Trimming took 4 bases from V and 4 from J; bases not matched to a gene: 1. DNA of the CDR3: TGTGCCAGCAGTTCACAGGGGTACAATGAGCAGTTCTTC. Translation gives CASSSQGYNEQFF.

This clonotype was found many times. The chain employs TRBV7-9 and TRBJ2-2; D gene ambiguous. V lost 2 bases and J 0 bases, leaving 7 bases between the germline ends. Germline CDR1 SEHNR, CDR2 FQNEAQ (reference sequence). The CDR3 has 15 residues. CDR3 loop: CASSLWLANTGELFF. Here the CDR3 DNA reads TGTGCCAGCAGCTTATGGCTAGCGAACACCGGGGAGCTGTTTTTT.

This clonotype was seen ten or more times. The rearrangement joins TRBV24-1 to TRBJ2-3, with D unclear. The germline CDR1 and CDR2 sequences are KGHDR and SFDVKD. The CDR3 totals 13 residues. V was trimmed by 5 bases and J by 5 bases, leaving 10 bases between them. CDR3 coding DNA: TGTGCCACCAGTGGGTCGGGCGGAGATACGCAGTATTTT. Translation gives CATSGSGGDTQYF.

The table lists this clonotype with a few counts. The chain links TRBV25-1 to TRBJ1-1, with D possibly matching TRBD1 (5 bases). The ends were cut back, 4 bases at V and 1 base at J, with 10 bases in the middle. CDR1 MGHDK and CDR2 SYGVNS come from the germline V gene. There are 14 residues in the CDR3. The CDR3: CASSATQGNTEAFF. CDR3 nucleotides: TGTGCCAGCAGTGCAACCCAGGGGAACACTGAAGCTTTCTTT.

The rearrangement links TRBV6-5 to TRBJ2-1, with 7 bases lining up with TRBD1. CDR1 and CDR2 (germline): MNHEY, SVGAGI. The V and J ends lost 5 bases and 5 bases, in that order; junction bases with no gene match: 9. This CDR3 has 15 amino acids. CDR3 bases: TGTGCCAGCAGTCGACAGGGACGTGCCAACAATGAGCAGTTCTTC. This sequence encodes CASSRQGRANNEQFF.

The rearrangement links TRBV15 to TRBJ2-1; D is unclear. V shed 1 base and J shed 8 bases, with 15 bases lying between them. CDR3 size: 15 residues. Germline V gene lookup returns CDR1 LNHNV and CDR2 YYDKDF (reference sequence). Here the CDR3 DNA reads TGTGCCACCAGCAGAGCCTTCCTAAATTCATATGAGCAGTTCTTC. Translation gives CATSRAFLNSYEQFF.

This clonotype has a handful of counts. The chain is built from TRBV5-1 and TRBJ1-1, with unresolved D. The germline CDR1 and CDR2 sequences are SGHRS and YFSETQ. V shed 5 bases and J shed 3 bases, with 17 bases lying between them. CDR3 length equals 15 residues. The CDR3 nucleotides are TGCGCCAGCAGTTCCACCCCCTATTCAGACACTGAAGCTTTCTTT. Translating gives CASSSTPYSDTEAFF. The entire variable domain, with the rest obtained from reference TRBV5-1 and TRBJ1-1, is as follows: KAGVTQTPRYLIKTRGQQVTLSCSPISGHRSVSWYQQTPGQGLQFLFEYFSETQRNKGNFPGRFSGRQFSNSRSEMNVSTLELGDSALYLCASSSTPYSDTEAFFGQGTRLTVV.

This clonotype came up many times. The rearrangement links TRBV7-6 to TRBJ1-3; D is possibly TRBD1 (6 bases). The germline gives CDR1 SGHVS, CDR2 FNYEAQ. V dropped 5 bases and J dropped 0 bases, with 14 bases sitting between them. The CDR3 extends over 16 amino acids. The CDR3 is CASSQGHSTSGNTIYF. The CDR3 bases are TGTGCCAGCAGCCAGGGACACTCCACCTCTGGAAACACCATATATTTT.